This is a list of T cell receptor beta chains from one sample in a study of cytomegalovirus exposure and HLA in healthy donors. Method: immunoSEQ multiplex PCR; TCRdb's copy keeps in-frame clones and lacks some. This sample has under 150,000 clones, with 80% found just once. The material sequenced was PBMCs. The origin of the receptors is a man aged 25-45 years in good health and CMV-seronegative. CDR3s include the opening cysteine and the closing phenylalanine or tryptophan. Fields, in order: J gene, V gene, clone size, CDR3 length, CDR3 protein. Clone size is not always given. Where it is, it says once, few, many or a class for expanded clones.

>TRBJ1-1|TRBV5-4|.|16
CASSSFNRGTNTEAFF
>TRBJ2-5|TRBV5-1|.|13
CASSGTPRGTQYF
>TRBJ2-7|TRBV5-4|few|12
CASSSGLPEQYF
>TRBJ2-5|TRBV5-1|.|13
CASSLDSGGSQYF
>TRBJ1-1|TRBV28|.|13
CASSFGRSVGAFF
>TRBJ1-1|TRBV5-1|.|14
CASSLGAGRTEAFF
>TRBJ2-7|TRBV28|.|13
CASSSPDTYEQYF
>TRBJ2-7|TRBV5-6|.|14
CASSLERESYEQYF
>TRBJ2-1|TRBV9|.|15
CASSVPLAGGNEQFF
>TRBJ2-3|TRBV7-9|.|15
CASSSDTSATDTQYF
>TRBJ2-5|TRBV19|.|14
CASSMWLAGETQYF
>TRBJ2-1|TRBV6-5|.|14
CASTGGSSYNEQFF
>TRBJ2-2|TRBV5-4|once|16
CASSFSGRAVTGELFF
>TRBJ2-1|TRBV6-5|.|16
CASSYSGLAAHVEQFF
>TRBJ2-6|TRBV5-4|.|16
CASPMGGLSGANVLTF
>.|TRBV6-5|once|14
CASSYTAGVYEQYF
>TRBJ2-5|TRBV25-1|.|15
CASSEFVTAQETQYF
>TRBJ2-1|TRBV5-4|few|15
CASRSPSGPYNEQFF
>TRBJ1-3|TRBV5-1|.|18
CASSLVLRTGASGNTIYF
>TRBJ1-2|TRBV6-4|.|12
CASSDSRGGYTF
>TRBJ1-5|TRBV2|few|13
CASSVGRGQPQHF
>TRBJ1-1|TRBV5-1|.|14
CASSPLSPTGEAFF
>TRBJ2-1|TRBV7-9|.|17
CASSSQGEDRGYNEQFF
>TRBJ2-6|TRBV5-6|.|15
CASSLQASGANVLTF
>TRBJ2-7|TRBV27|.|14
CASSPDRGSYEQYF
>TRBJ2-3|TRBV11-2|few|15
CASTPGGASTDTQYF
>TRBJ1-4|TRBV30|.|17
CAWNDEAGAATNEKLFF
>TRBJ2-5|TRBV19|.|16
CASKGDRGNLQETQYF
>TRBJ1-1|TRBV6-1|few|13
CASTMDGGRGAFF
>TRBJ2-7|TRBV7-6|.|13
CASSLGSRREQYF
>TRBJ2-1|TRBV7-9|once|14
CASSLAQVKNEQFF
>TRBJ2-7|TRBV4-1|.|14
CASSQAGQAEGQYF
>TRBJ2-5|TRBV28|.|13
CASSFAGWETQYF
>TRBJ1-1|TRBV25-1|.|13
CATSIGLNTEAFF
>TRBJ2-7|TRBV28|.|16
CASSLKGRTLGYEQYF
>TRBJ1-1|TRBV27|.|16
CASSPTEAGVGPEAFF
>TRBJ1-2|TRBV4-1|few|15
CASSRLETGDYGYTF
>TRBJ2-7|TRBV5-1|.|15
CASSPAGLVPSEQYF
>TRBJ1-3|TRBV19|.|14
CASSMKGAGNTIYF
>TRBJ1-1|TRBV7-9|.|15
CASSPTGGKDTEAFF
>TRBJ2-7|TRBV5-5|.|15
CASSLVVGRSYEQYF
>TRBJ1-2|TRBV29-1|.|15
CSVDMGQGASFGYTF
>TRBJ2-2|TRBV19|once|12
CASRREAGELFF